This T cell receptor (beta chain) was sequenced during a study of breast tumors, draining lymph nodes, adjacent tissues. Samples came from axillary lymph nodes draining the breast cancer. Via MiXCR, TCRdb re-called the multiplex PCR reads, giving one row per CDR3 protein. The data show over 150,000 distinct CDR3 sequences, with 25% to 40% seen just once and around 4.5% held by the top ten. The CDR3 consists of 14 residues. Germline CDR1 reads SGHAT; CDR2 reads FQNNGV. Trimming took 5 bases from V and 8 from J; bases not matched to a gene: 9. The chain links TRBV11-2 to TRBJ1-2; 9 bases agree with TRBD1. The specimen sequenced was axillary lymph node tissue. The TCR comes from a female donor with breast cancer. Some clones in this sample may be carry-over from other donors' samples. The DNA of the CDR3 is TGTGCCAGCAGCCACTACCGGGACAGGGCGGGCTACACCTTC. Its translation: CASSHYRDRAGYTF.